The rows below give T cell receptor beta chains drawn from one sample of a study of shared clonotypes between healthy human individuals. Sequencing used immunoSEQ multiplex PCR; TCRdb keeps in-frame clones, though not all of them. The sample carries approximately 2.3 million clones, approximately 93% recorded once. The sequenced material came from naive CD4+ T cells from PBMCs. All receptors derive from a man younger than 35 in good health. Some clones in this sample may be carry-over from other donors' samples. CDR3s include the opening cysteine and the closing phenylalanine or tryptophan. A D gene is named only where the DNA matches it firmly. Expanded clones are given a class, and other clones once, few, many or no size at all.

d_call	v_call	clone_size	j_call	cdr3_aa	cdr3_nt
TRBD2	TRBV27	.	TRBJ2-3	CASSLNGLAGADTQYF	TGTGCCAGCAGTCTAAATGGACTAGCGGGGGCAGATACGCAGTATTTT
.	TRBV18	.	TRBJ1-4	CASSSRGQNEKLFF	TGTGCCAGCTCATCCCGGGGCCAAAATGAAAAACTGTTTTTT
.	TRBV25-1	once	TRBJ1-3	CASSEGGGGNTIYF	TGTGCCAGCAGTGAAGGGGGGGGCGGAAACACCATATATTTT
TRBD1	TRBV5-1	.	TRBJ1-1	CASSLTGVNTEAFF	TGCGCCAGCAGCCTGACAGGGGTCAACACTGAAGCTTTCTTT
.	TRBV2	.	TRBJ1-2	CASSTSPGLTGYTF	TGTGCCAGCAGTACGAGTCCAGGGCTCACTGGCTACACCTTC
TRBD1	TRBV18	once	TRBJ1-1	CASSRQGEWYTEAFF	TGTGCCAGCTCACGGCAGGGGGAATGGTACACTGAAGCTTTCTTT
.	TRBV19	.	TRBJ1-5	CASSPTGTAFNQPQHF	TGTGCCAGTAGTCCAACCGGGACGGCCTTCAATCAGCCCCAGCATTTT
.	TRBV9	.	TRBJ2-7	CASSVLRAEQYF	TGTGCCAGCAGCGTTTTGAGGGCCGAGCAGTACTTC
.	TRBV4-3	.	TRBJ1-2	CASSQRSSGDYGYTF	TGCGCCAGCAGCCAAAGGAGTTCGGGGGACTATGGCTACACCTTC
TRBD1	TRBV28	.	TRBJ1-5	CASTLRGRGIGFEGNQPQHF	TGTGCCAGCACCCTCCGGGGCAGGGGGATCGGTTTTGAGGGCAATCAGCCCCAGCATTTT
.	TRBV5-4	.	TRBJ1-1	CASSYNQNTEAFF	TGTGCCAGCAGCTACAATCAGAACACTGAAGCTTTCTTT
.	TRBV6-4	.	TRBJ1-2	CASYSTRCYTF	TGTGCCAGCTATAGCACCAGATGCTACACCTTC
.	TRBV19	.	TRBJ1-5	CASSIGAYGNQPQHF	TGTGCCAGTAGTATAGGGGCCTATGGCAATCAGCCCCAGCATTTT
.	TRBV4-3	.	TRBJ2-7	CASSRGASYEQYF	TGCGCCAGCAGCCGCGGGGCCTCCTACGAGCAGTACTTC
.	TRBV7-9	once	TRBJ1-4	CASIDGATNEKLFF	TGTGCCAGCATCGATGGAGCAACTAATGAAAAACTGTTTTTT
.	TRBV5-4	once	TRBJ2-3	CASSPGGSTDTQYF	TGTGCCAGCAGCCCCGGCGGGAGCACAGATACGCAGTATTTT
TRBD2	TRBV6-1	.	TRBJ2-7	CASRQQREAPHEQYF	TGTGCCAGCAGACAACAGCGGGAGGCTCCCCACGAGCAGTACTTC
TRBD1	TRBV7-8	.	TRBJ2-2	CASSLTGYWNTGELFF	TGTGCCAGCAGCTTGACAGGGTACTGGAACACCGGGGAGCTGTTTTTT
TRBD2	TRBV10-3	.	TRBJ2-7	CAIRRGGSSYEQYF	TGTGCCATCAGAAGGGGCGGGAGCTCCTACGAGCAGTACTTC
.	TRBV5-1	.	TRBJ2-7	CASSFRGRSYEQYF	TGCGCCAGCAGCTTCCGGGGACGCTCCTACGAGCAGTACTTC
TRBD2	TRBV4-2	.	TRBJ2-7	CASSQEGAGRVYEQYF	TGTGCCAGCAGCCAAGAGGGGGCCGGGAGGGTCTACGAGCAGTACTTC
TRBD1	TRBV14	.	TRBJ1-1	CASSRDRVRNTEAFF	TGTGCCAGCAGCCGGGACAGGGTTCGGAACACTGAAGCTTTCTTT
.	TRBV5-6	.	TRBJ1-5	CASSPGPKDQPQHF	TGTGCCAGCAGCCCGGGTCCCAAGGATCAGCCCCAGCATTTT
.	TRBV11-2	.	TRBJ2-1	CASSTQIYNEQFF	TGTGCCAGCAGCACCCAGATTTACAATGAGCAGTTCTTC
.	TRBV15	.	TRBJ1-2	CATSGVDRKLGYTF	TGTGCCACCAGCGGAGTCGACCGGAAGCTAGGCTACACCTTC
.	TRBV11-1	.	TRBJ2-3	CASSQPGRDTDTQYF	TGTGCCAGCAGCCAGCCAGGCCGAGACACAGATACGCAGTATTTT
.	TRBV6-5	.	TRBJ2-2	CASSRRIFGELFF	TGTGCCAGCAGTCGAAGGATTTTCGGGGAGCTGTTTTTT
.	TRBV6-6	.	TRBJ2-1	CASSYSNRDEQFF	TGTGCCAGCAGTTACTCGAATCGGGATGAGCAGTTCTTC
TRBD1	TRBV19	.	TRBJ2-5	CASSSQGAETQYF	TGTGCCAGTAGTTCACAGGGGGCTGAGACCCAGTACTTC
.	TRBV5-6	once	TRBJ2-4	CASSEGPTGPKNIQYF	TGTGCCAGCAGCGAGGGGCCTACGGGGCCCAAAAACATTCAGTACTTC
TRBD2	TRBV5-6	.	TRBJ2-7	CASSPPAGERYEQYF	TGTGCCAGCAGCCCCCCAGCGGGAGAAAGGTACGAGCAGTACTTC